A single sample is the source of the 10 T cell receptor beta chains below, sequenced in a study of HIV-infected patients and healthy controls. No cell fractionation was done, so the repertoire covers all unsorted peripheral blood T cells. Reverse transcription used 500 to 550 ng RNA and constant-region primers for alpha and beta. Separate chain-specific third strand synthesis with multiplexing indices produced the alpha and beta libraries. Each CDR3 protein is one row after TCRdb ran MiXCR on the 5' RACE reads. The table lists around 13,000 distinct CDR3 sequences, 9% to 10% of them singletons. The sample was blood. The receptors here all came from an adult in good health.

As to this clonotype: This may arise from a read error, as a much more abundant clone is one base away. The rearrangement uses TRBV28 and TRBJ1-1; D is undetermined. The germline V gene has CDR1 MDHEN and CDR2 SYDVKM. The CDR3 contains 15 residues. This CDR3 is CARSSAHAAEEKAFF. In DNA form, the CDR3 reads TGTGCCAGAAGTTCCGCCCACGCAGCCGAAGAGAAAGCTTTCTTT.

V gene TRBV7-8 combines with J gene TRBJ2-7, with D perhaps matching TRBD1 (6 bases). The length of the CDR3 is 15 residues. The germline CDR1 and CDR2 sequences are SGHVS and FQNEAQ. The V end was cut by 5 bases, the J end by 3 bases, with 17 bases between. The CDR3 protein is CASSQKLTGFYEQYF. The CDR3 nucleotides read TGTGCCAGCAGCCAAAAATTGACAGGCTTCTACGAGCAGTACTTC.

This clonotype is labeled medium-sized. This CDR3 is CASSPLAGSQETQYF. In DNA, the CDR3 is TGTGCCAGCTCCCCCCTCGCTGGCAGCCAAGAGACCCAGTACTTC. The rearrangement uses TRBV18 and TRBJ2-5, with unresolved D. CDR3 length equals 15 residues. Trimming took off 6 bases at V and 1 base at J, with 15 bases between the two ends. Germline V gene lookup returns CDR1 KGHSH and CDR2 LQKENI. The complete variable domain, with remaining parts taken from reference TRBV18 and TRBJ2-5, reads NAGVMQNPRHLVRRRGQEARLRCSPMKGHSHVYWYRQLPEEGLKFMVYLQKENIIDESGMPKERFSAEFPKEGPSILRIQQVVRGDSAAYFCASSPLAGSQETQYFGPGTRLLVL.

This clonotype was observed many times. The chain links TRBV7-8 to TRBJ2-7; 14 nucleotides line up with TRBD2. The CDR3 runs to 14 residues. V shed 5 bases, J shed 7 bases, and the junction held 4 bases outside the gene matches. CDR1 is SGHVS, CDR2 FQNEAQ, per germline. The CDR3 DNA sequence: TGTGCCAGCAGCCCGCGGACTAGCGGGAGGGAGCAGTACTTC. Its translation is CASSPRTSGREQYF. The whole variable domain, filled in from reference TRBV7-8 and TRBJ2-7, reads GAGVSQSPRYKVAKRGQDVALRCDPISGHVSLFWYQQALGQGPEFLTYFQNEAQLDKSGLPSDRFFAERPEGSVSTLKIQRTQQEDSAVYLCASSPRTSGREQYFGPGTRLTVT.

At least ten counts were recorded for this clonotype. The V call is TRBV19, the J call TRBJ1-1, with D possibly matching TRBD1 (5 bases). V gave up 10 bases and J gave up 7 bases, with 7 bases separating them. Per germline, CDR1 LNHDA and CDR2 SQIVND (reference sequence). This CDR3 region has 9 residues. The CDR3 is CATGDEAFF. CDR3 in DNA: TGTGCCACGGGGGATGAAGCTTTCTTT.

This clonotype was recorded at least ten times. The chain is built from TRBV4-3 and TRBJ1-1; D not resolved. Per germline, CDR1 LGHNA and CDR2 YSLEER. The CDR3 totals 15 residues. V was clipped by 0 bases and J by 4 bases, with 12 bases between them. The CDR3, as DNA: TGCGCCAGCAGCCAAGACCGGGGAGTGGGCACTGAAGCTTTCTTT. As protein: CASSQDRGVGTEAFF.

By share, this clonotype ranks as medium-sized. The chain uses TRBV7-2 and TRBJ1-1; D is ambiguous. From germline, CDR1 is SGHTA and CDR2 FQGNSA. There are 13 residues in the CDR3. The V and J ends lost 2 bases and 1 base respectively, with 5 bases between them. The CDR3 DNA is TGTGCCAGCAGCTTATCGGCGAACACTGAAGCTTTCTTT. Translation: CASSLSANTEAFF.

This clonotype was recorded at least ten times. The chain couples TRBV5-6 to TRBJ1-1, with D unresolved. The V gene lost 2 bases and the J gene lost 0 bases, with 8 bases spanning the gap. Per germline, CDR1 SGHDT and CDR2 YYEEEE. The length of the CDR3 is 14 residues. This CDR3 reads CASSLSVMNTEAFF. DNA for the CDR3: TGTGCCAGCAGCTTATCAGTCATGAACACTGAAGCTTTCTTT.

The chain recombines TRBV4-2 with TRBJ1-1; D not resolved. V shed 4 bases and J shed 11 bases, with 17 bases lying between them. Per germline, CDR1 LGHNA and CDR2 YNFKEQ. The CDR3 runs to 13 residues. The CDR3 reads CASSLRPGRGAFF. The CDR3 region has the DNA TGTGCCAGCAGCCTGCGACCGGGAAGAGGTGCTTTCTTT.

To note about this clonotype: Compared with germline, one end of the junction differs, possibly owing to a read error. This chain uses TRBV29-1 with TRBJ2-7; 7 positions match TRBD1. The CDR3 is made up of 14 amino acids. Germline CDR1 and CDR2: SQVTM and ANQGSEA. The CDR3 DNA follows: TGCAGCGTCGAAGGGACAGCCGACTCCTACGAGCAGTACTTC. Translated: CSVEGTADSYEQYF.